Listed here are 10 T cell receptor beta chains from one sample, sequenced in a study of pediatric ulcerative colitis. Measured with immunoSEQ multiplex PCR; TCRdb has only the in-frame clones, and not every one. The sample holds around 65,000 clones; around four fifths are singletons and the top ten take around 5.2%. The source material was blood. The receptors were gathered from a boy between 10 and 17 years old with moderate ulcerative colitis.

The V gene is TRBV9, the J gene TRBJ2-7, with D hard to call. Per germline, CDR1 SGDLS and CDR2 YYNGEE. Trimming took 4 bases from V and 2 from J, leaving 19 bases between them. The CDR3 runs to 16 residues. The CDR3 DNA reads as TGTGCCAGCAGCCCTCAATCCCCGGTGGCCCCCTACGAGCAGTACTTC. Amino acids: CASSPQSPVAPYEQYF.

V gene TRBV5-4 combines with J gene TRBJ1-2; weak D call: TRBD1 (5 bases). The germline V gene has CDR1 SGHNT and CDR2 YYREEE (reference sequence). V lost 4 bases and J lost 3, with 13 bases in between. The CDR3 runs to 14 residues. The CDR3 is CASSTDRIHYGYTF. CDR3 sequence (DNA): TGTGCCAGCAGCACAGACAGAATTCACTATGGCTACACCTTC.

The chain has TRBV9 and TRBJ2-1, with 7 positions matching TRBD1. The CDR3 contains 16 residues. V was clipped by 4 bases and J by 6 bases; unmatched bases: 13. The V gene's germline CDR1 is SGDLS and CDR2 YYNGEE. The chain's CDR3 is CASSFIQGVKGNEQFF. In nucleotides, the CDR3 is TGTGCCAGCAGCTTCATCCAGGGGGTTAAAGGCAATGAGCAGTTCTTC.

The chain combines TRBV18 with TRBJ1-1; 8 bases are shared with TRBD1. The CDR3 length is 17 residues. Germline values: CDR1 KGHSH, CDR2 LQKENI. V lost 3 bases to trimming and J lost 0 bases; unmatched junction nucleotides: 9. The CDR3 here is CASSPRTGIFMNTEAFF. The CDR3 coding sequence is TGTGCCAGCTCACCCCGGACAGGGATCTTTATGAACACTGAAGCTTTCTTT.

The V and J genes are TRBV18 and TRBJ2-2; 7 nucleotides agree with TRBD1. Germline loops: CDR1 KGHSH, CDR2 LQKENI. The CDR3 has 16 amino acids. V shed 1 base and J 1 base; nucleotides not matched to a gene: 3. The CDR3 region has the DNA TGTGCCAGCTCACCACAGGGGGCGGTGAACACCGGGGAGCTGTTTTTT. Translation gives CASSPQGAVNTGELFF.

The rearrangement uses TRBV4-1 and TRBJ2-7; TRBD1 might be the D (5 bases). This CDR3 has 15 residues. Looked up from germline, CDR1 is MGHRA and CDR2 is YSYEKL. Between the trimmed V and J ends, which lost 0 bases and 2 bases, there was a span of 11 bases. In DNA form, the CDR3 reads TGCGCCAGCAGCCAAGATGATCGGACAACCTACGAGCAGTACTTC. This sequence encodes CASSQDDRTTYEQYF.

The rearrangement joins TRBV7-9 to TRBJ1-5; possibly TRBD1 for D (5 bases). Germline V CDR1 and CDR2: SEHNR, FQNEAQ (reference sequence). The V end lost 0 bases, the J end lost 1 base, and 19 bases lay between the germline ends. The CDR3 spans 19 residues. CDR3 DNA sequence: TGTGCCAGCAGCTTAGCGGGGGTTGGCGGGGTCCCAAGCAATCAGCCCCAGCATTTT. Translating gives CASSLAGVGGVPSNQPQHF.

The chain combines TRBV7-3 with TRBJ2-1; D gene unclear. There are 16 residues in the CDR3. Germline CDR1 is SGHTA and CDR2 is FQGTGA. Trimming pared 3 bases from V and 7 bases from J, leaving 19 bases between. CDR3 sequence reads: CASSFPPEFGENEQFF. CDR3 nucleotide sequence: TGTGCCAGCAGCTTTCCGCCCGAGTTCGGCGAGAATGAGCAGTTCTTC.

The chain links TRBV7-9 to TRBJ1-2; 7 bases fit TRBD1. CDR1 and CDR2 from the germline V gene are SEHNR and FQNEAQ (reference sequence). V was clipped by 5 bases and J by 5 bases; unmatched bases: 11. The CDR3 consists of 15 residues. CDR3 in DNA: TGTGCCAGCAGCACGACGACAGGGAATTTTTATGGCTACACCTTC. Its protein product is CASSTTTGNFYGYTF.

The CDR3 loop reads CASSLGAGGRSDTQYF. The CDR3 bases are TGTGCCAGCAGCTTAGGAGCGGGGGGGCGGTCAGATACGCAGTATTTT. The chain is built from TRBV7-9 and TRBJ2-3, with 10 bases matching TRBD2. From germline, CDR1 is SEHNR and CDR2 FQNEAQ (reference sequence). V lost 1 base and J lost 4; bases outside the gene matches: 5. CDR3 size: 16 residues.